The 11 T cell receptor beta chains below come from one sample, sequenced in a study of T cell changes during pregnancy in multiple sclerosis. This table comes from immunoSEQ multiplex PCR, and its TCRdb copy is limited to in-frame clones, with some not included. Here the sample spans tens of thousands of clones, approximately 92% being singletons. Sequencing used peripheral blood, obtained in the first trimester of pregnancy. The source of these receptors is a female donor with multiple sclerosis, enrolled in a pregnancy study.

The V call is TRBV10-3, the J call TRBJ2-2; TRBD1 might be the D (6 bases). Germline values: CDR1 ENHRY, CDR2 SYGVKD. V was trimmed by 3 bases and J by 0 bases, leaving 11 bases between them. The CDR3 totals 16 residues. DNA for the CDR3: TGTGCCATCAGTGATGTTGGACAGTCGAACACCGGGGAGCTGTTTTTT. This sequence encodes CAISDVGQSNTGELFF.

CDR3 sequence: CASSAQGQNTGELFF. The CDR3 bases are TGTGCCAGCAGCGCCCAGGGTCAGAACACCGGGGAGCTGTTTTTT. The genes are TRBV9 and TRBJ2-2; maybe TRBD1 (5 bases). Germline CDR1 reads SGDLS; CDR2 reads YYNGEE. Trimming took off 3 bases at V and 1 base at J, with 10 bases between the two ends. The CDR3 consists of 15 residues.

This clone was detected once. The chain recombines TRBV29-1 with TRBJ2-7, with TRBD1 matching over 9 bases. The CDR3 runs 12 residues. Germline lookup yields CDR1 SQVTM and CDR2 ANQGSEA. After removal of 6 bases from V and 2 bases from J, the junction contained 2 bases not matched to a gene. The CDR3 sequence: CSVDRGPYEQYF. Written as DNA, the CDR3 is TGCAGCGTGGACAGGGGTCCCTACGAGCAGTACTTC.

The CDR3 sequence: CASSLKSVPVDGYTF. The CDR3 bases are TGTGCCAGCAGCTTAAAATCTGTCCCGGTGGATGGCTACACCTTC. The chain employs TRBV7-9 and TRBJ1-2; D is undetermined. Germline V CDR1 and CDR2: SEHNR, FQNEAQ (reference sequence). The CDR3 spans 15 residues. Between the trimmed V and J ends, which lost 2 bases and 6 bases, there was a span of 16 bases.

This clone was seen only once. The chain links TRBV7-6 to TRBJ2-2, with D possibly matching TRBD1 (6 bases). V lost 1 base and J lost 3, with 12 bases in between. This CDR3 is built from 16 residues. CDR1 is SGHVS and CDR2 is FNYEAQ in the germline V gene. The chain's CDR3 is CASSLDAGVYTGELFF. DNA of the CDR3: TGTGCCAGCAGCTTAGACGCAGGGGTTTACACCGGGGAGCTGTTTTTT.

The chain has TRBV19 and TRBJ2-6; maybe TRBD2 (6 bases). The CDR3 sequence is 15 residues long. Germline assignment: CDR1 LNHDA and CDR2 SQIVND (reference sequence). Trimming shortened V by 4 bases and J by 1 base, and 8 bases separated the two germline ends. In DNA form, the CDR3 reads TGTGCCAGTAGTAGGGGGGTTTCTGGGGCCAACGTCCTGACTTTC. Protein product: CASSRGVSGANVLTF.

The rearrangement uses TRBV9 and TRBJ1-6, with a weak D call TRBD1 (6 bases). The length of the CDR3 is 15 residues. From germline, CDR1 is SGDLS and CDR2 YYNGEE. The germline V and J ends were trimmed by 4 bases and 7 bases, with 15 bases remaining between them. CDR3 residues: CASSRPTTGNSPLHF. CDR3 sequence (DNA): TGTGCCAGCAGCCGACCTACGACAGGAAATTCACCCCTCCACTTT.

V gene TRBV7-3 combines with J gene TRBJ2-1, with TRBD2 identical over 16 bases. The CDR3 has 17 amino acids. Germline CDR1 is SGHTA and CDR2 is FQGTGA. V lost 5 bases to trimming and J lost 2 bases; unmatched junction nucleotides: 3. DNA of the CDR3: TGTGCCAGCAGCCCGGGACTAGCGGGAGGGGCCTACAATGAGCAGTTCTTC. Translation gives CASSPGLAGGAYNEQFF.

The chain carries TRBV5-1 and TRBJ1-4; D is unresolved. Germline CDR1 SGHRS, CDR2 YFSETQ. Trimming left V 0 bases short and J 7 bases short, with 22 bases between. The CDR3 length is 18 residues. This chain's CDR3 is CASSLVAGGPSRTEKLFF. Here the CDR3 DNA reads TGCGCCAGCAGCTTGGTAGCGGGTGGACCTTCAAGAACTGAAAAACTGTTTTTT.

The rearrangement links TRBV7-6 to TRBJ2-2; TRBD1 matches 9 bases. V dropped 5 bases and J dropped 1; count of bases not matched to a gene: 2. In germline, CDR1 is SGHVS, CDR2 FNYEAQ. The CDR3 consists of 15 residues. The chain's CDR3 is CASSRDRVNTGELFF. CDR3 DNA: TGTGCCAGCAGCCGGGACAGGGTGAACACCGGGGAGCTGTTTTTT.

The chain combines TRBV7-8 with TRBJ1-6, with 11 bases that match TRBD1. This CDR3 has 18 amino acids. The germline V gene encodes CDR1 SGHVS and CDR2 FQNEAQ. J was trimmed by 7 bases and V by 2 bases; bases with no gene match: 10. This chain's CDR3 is CASSLSIGTGGRNSPLHF. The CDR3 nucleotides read TGTGCCAGCAGCTTATCCATCGGGACAGGGGGACGGAATTCACCCCTCCACTTT.